In this sample, the clone carrying this T cell receptor beta chain turned up a few times. This sample was included in a study of CD8+ T cells in alopecia areata. On the study more broadly: Using the percentage of affected scalp area, treated patients' severity was scored.

This CDR3 is built from 14 residues. V was clipped by 0 bases and J by 5 bases, with 10 bases between them. The germline V gene encodes CDR1 LGHNA and CDR2 YNFKEQ. It was cDNA, reverse transcribed from extracted RNA, that served as the sequencing template. This table comes from immunoSEQ multiplex PCR, and its TCRdb copy is limited to in-frame clones, with some not included. Of more than 110,000 clones in the sample, roughly 52% were seen once. Treatment denoted: oral pan-JAK inhibitor, 5-10 mg twice daily. Material: CD8+ T cells sorted from blood, obtained at week 4, from a patient treated with tofacitinib. The chain employs TRBV4-2 and TRBJ2-5, with D maybe TRBD1 (5 bases). The origin of this receptor is a human donor with alopecia areata. DNA for the CDR3: TGTGCCAGCAGCCAAGACTCATCAGGGGAGACCCAGTACTTC. Protein sequence: CASSQDSSGETQYF.